These 6 T cell receptor beta chains came from one sample sequenced in a study of blood T cell repertoires in COVID-19. Assay used: immunoSEQ multiplex PCR; TCRdb lists only in-frame clones, some missing. The sample gives approximately 300,000 clones, 88% of which show up once; 4% is in the top ten. The specimen was peripheral blood. These receptors were taken from a woman aged 45-65 years with active or convalescent COVID-19.

The rearrangement links TRBV27 to TRBJ1-2; D unresolved. The CDR3 is 18 residues long. The V and J ends lost 0 bases and 2 bases respectively, with 19 bases between them. Germline V gene data show CDR1 as MNHEY and CDR2 as SMNVEV (reference sequence). The CDR3 DNA reads as TGTGCCAGCAGTTTATCGGCCCCGAATGGGCCCAAGAACTATGGCTACACCTTC. As protein: CASSLSAPNGPKNYGYTF.

The CDR3 coding sequence is TGTGCCAGCAGCTTAGGGCGGGGGCCTGAAGAGACCCAGTACTTC. Residues: CASSLGRGPEETQYF. The genes are TRBV7-3 and TRBJ2-5, with D perhaps matching TRBD2 (7 bases). Germline V gene sequence: CDR1 SGHTA, CDR2 FQGTGA. The CDR3 has 15 amino acids. V was trimmed by 2 bases and J by 3 bases, leaving 13 bases between them.

This rearrangement joins TRBV4-1 to TRBJ2-7; 13 positions agree with TRBD2. The CDR3 runs to 16 residues. Germline-derived CDR1 and CDR2 are MGHRA and YSYEKL. V was clipped by 3 bases and J by 4 bases; unmatched bases: 6. The DNA of the CDR3 is TGCGCCAGCAGCCAGCCCGGGACTAGCGGGGCGTACGAGCAGTACTTC. Its protein is CASSQPGTSGAYEQYF.

The chain joins TRBV6-1 to TRBJ1-4; no reliable D call. Trimming pared 3 bases from V and 7 bases from J, leaving 15 bases between. Germline CDR1 is MNHNS and CDR2 is SASEGT. The CDR3 extends over 15 amino acids. The CDR3 coding sequence is TGTGCCAGCAGTGATCTAGGCGGTCAATCTGAAAAACTGTTTTTT. Protein product: CASSDLGGQSEKLFF.

V is TRBV11-1 and J is TRBJ2-5, with TRBD2 as a possible D gene (5 bases). The CDR3 length is 12 residues. Trimming left V 5 bases short and J 4 bases short, with 8 bases between. The germline V gene has CDR1 SGHAT and CDR2 FQDESV (reference sequence). The CDR3 is CASSPEGETQYF. CDR3 coding DNA: TGTGCCAGCAGCCCCGAGGGAGAGACCCAGTACTTC.

The chain is built from TRBV5-1 and TRBJ1-4, with 10 bases lining up with TRBD1. This CDR3 has 15 amino acids. Germline V gene sequence: CDR1 SGHRS, CDR2 YFSETQ. The J segment lost 4 bases and the V segment lost 3 bases, leaving 3 bases of the junction unmatched. The CDR3 DNA follows: TGCGCCAGCAGCTCCGGGACAGGGGATAATGAAAAACTGTTTTTT. It specifies CASSSGTGDNEKLFF.